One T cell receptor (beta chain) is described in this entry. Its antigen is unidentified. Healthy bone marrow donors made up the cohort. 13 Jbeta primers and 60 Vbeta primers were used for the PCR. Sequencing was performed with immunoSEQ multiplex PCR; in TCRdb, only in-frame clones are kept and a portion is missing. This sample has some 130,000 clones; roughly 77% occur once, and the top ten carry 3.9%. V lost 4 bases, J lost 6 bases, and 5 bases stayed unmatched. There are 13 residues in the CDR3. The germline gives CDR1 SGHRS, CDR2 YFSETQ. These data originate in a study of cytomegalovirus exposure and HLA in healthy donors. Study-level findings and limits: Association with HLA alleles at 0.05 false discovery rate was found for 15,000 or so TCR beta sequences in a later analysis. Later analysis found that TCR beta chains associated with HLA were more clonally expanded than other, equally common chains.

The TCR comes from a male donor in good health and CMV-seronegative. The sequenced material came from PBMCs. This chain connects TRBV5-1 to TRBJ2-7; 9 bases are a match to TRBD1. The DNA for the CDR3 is TGCGCCAGCAGCCAAGGGACAGGGCCCGAGCAGTACTTC. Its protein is CASSQGTGPEQYF.